The entry that follows covers one TCR beta chain sequence. Its specificity is not known. The sample belongs to a study of shared clonotypes between healthy human individuals. Study information: In total, the donors were two women and a few men aged 18 to 49. Study-wide findings and caveats: Rarefaction showed sorted-subset sequencing was incomplete despite large depth.

V was pared by 8 bases and J by 13 bases, with 22 bases between. The CDR3 loop spans 13 amino acids. Germline-derived CDR1 and CDR2 are MNHEY and SVGAGI. CD45RO-negative cells were positively selected for CCR7, leaving out terminally differentiated effector memory CD45RA+ cells. TCRdb's copy holds only in-frame clones and misses some; the assay was immunoSEQ multiplex PCR. Among roughly 2,000,000 clones, about 95% were seen once, and the ten largest hold less than 1.5%. Sequencing input: naive CD8+ T cells sorted from blood. This TCR was sampled from a man between 18 and 35 years old in good health. The chain carries TRBV6-5 and TRBJ2-3; either TRBD1 or TRBD2 may fit D (5 bases each). The CDR3 coding sequence is TGTGCCAGCCGGGGCCCTGCGCTGGGAATGGAGTATTTT. It is translated as CASRGPALGMEYF.